The rows below give T cell receptor beta chains drawn from one sample of a study of blood T cell repertoires in COVID-19. Sequencing used immunoSEQ multiplex PCR; TCRdb keeps in-frame clones, though not all of them. In the table there are 250,000 or so clones, approximately 90% of which are singletons. The material sequenced was peripheral blood. The receptors originated from a woman between 40 and 55 years old who had recovered from COVID-19. The CDR3 runs from the conserved cysteine through the conserved F or W. The D gene is left open where the match is weak. Only part of the rows carry a size: once, few, many, or a class if the clone is expanded.

size: NA
J: TRBJ2-7
D: TRBD2
V: TRBV30
DNA: TGTGCCTGGAACGGCGGCGGGAGCTACGAGCAGTACTTC
CDR3: CAWNGGGSYEQYF

size: NA
J: TRBJ2-3
D: NA
V: TRBV29-1
DNA: TGCAGCGCCCCGGTGCGAGGAGGTGGTACGCAGTATTTT
CDR3: CSAPVRGGGTQYF

size: NA
J: TRBJ1-1
D: NA
V: TRBV7-2
DNA: TGTGCCAGCAGCTTAGCGGTGGGCAGAAACACTGAAGCTTTCTTT
CDR3: CASSLAVGRNTEAFF

size: NA
J: TRBJ2-1
D: NA
V: TRBV7-9
DNA: TGTGCCAGCAGCTGGGCGGGAACGGTCCCCAATGAGCAGTTCTTC
CDR3: CASSWAGTVPNEQFF

size: NA
J: TRBJ1-2
D: NA
V: TRBV5-6
DNA: TGTGCCAGCAGCTTGGGGCTCGGCTACACCTTC
CDR3: CASSLGLGYTF

size: NA
J: TRBJ2-1
D: TRBD2
V: TRBV18
DNA: TGTGCCAGCTCATCGGTAGCGGGTAGCTCCTACAATGAGCAGTTCTTC
CDR3: CASSSVAGSSYNEQFF

size: NA
J: TRBJ1-1
D: TRBD1
V: TRBV5-1
DNA: TGCGCCAGCAGCCTCGGGACAGTCAGGAACACTGAAGCTTTCTTT
CDR3: CASSLGTVRNTEAFF

size: NA
J: TRBJ2-1
D: TRBD2
V: TRBV28
DNA: TGTGCCAGCAGTTTAGGGACTAGCGGGATTTGGGAGCAGTTCTTC
CDR3: CASSLGTSGIWEQFF

size: NA
J: TRBJ1-1
D: TRBD1
V: TRBV29-1
DNA: TGCAGCGTGCCTGGGGCGACAGGGTCGTCTGAAGCTTTCTTT
CDR3: CSVPGATGSSEAFF

size: NA
J: TRBJ1-2
D: TRBD1
V: TRBV12-3/TRBV12-4
DNA: TGTGCCAGCACCCCGGACAGGGTGATCGGCTACACCTTC
CDR3: CASTPDRVIGYTF

size: NA
J: TRBJ1-2
D: TRBD1
V: TRBV6-6
DNA: TGTGCCAGCAGCCCGGACAGGGACTATGGCTACACCTTC
CDR3: CASSPDRDYGYTF

size: few
J: TRBJ2-2
D: TRBD2
V: TRBV4-2
DNA: TGTGCCAGCAGCCAAGAAGGCAGCGGGAGGGCCGGGAACGGGGAGCTGTTTTTT
CDR3: CASSQEGSGRAGNGELFF

size: NA
J: TRBJ2-1
D: NA
V: TRBV4-2
DNA: TGTGCCAGCAGCCCCCAGGGGGCGGGAGGGCCAGACAATGAGCAGTTCTTC
CDR3: CASSPQGAGGPDNEQFF

size: NA
J: TRBJ2-6
D: NA
V: TRBV7-7
DNA: TGTGCCAGCAGCTCGGGAAACGTATCTGGGGCCAACGTCCTGACTTTC
CDR3: CASSSGNVSGANVLTF

size: NA
J: TRBJ2-5
D: TRBD2
V: TRBV10-3
DNA: TGTGCCACCAGGACTAGCGGGAGGGGGGAGACCCAGTACTTC
CDR3: CATRTSGRGETQYF

size: NA
J: TRBJ2-2
D: NA
V: TRBV6-5
DNA: TGTGCCAGCAGCCCGAACTACGACGGGGAGCTGTTTTTT
CDR3: CASSPNYDGELFF

size: NA
J: TRBJ2-1
D: NA
V: TRBV18
DNA: TGTGCCAGCTCACCATCGACCCCAGGGGTCGGTGAGCAGTTCTTC
CDR3: CASSPSTPGVGEQFF

size: few
J: TRBJ2-7
D: NA
V: TRBV19
DNA: TGTGCCAGTAGTATGAGAGGAGGGCCCTACGAGCAGTACTTC
CDR3: CASSMRGGPYEQYF

size: few
J: TRBJ2-7
D: TRBD2
V: TRBV3-1/TRBV3-2
DNA: TGTGCCAGCAGCCAAAAGGGGGGACTAGCGGCCGAGCAGTACTTC
CDR3: CASSQKGGLAAEQYF

size: once
J: TRBJ1-6
D: TRBD1
V: TRBV4-3
DNA: TGCGCCAGCAGCCAAGCACAGGGGACGGCCCTCCACTTT
CDR3: CASSQAQGTALHF

size: few
J: TRBJ1-4
D: NA
V: TRBV5-1
DNA: TGCGCCAGCAGCTTGGCTGGGGGCGCTAATGAAAAACTGTTTTTT
CDR3: CASSLAGGANEKLFF

size: NA
J: TRBJ1-2
D: NA
V: TRBV19
DNA: TGTGCCAGTAGTATAGTGGGCAGGTGGTATGGCTACACCTTC
CDR3: CASSIVGRWYGYTF

size: NA
J: TRBJ1-1
D: NA
V: TRBV6-2/TRBV6-3
DNA: TGTGCCAGCAGCCCCACGCGGTACACTGAAGCTTTCTTT
CDR3: CASSPTRYTEAFF